This T cell receptor (beta chain) derives from a study of T cell responses to AZD1222 COVID-19 vaccine. CDR1 SGHDT and CDR2 YYEEEE come from the germline V gene. V was cut by 2 bases and J by 1 base, with 6 bases left in between. This CDR3 region has 13 residues. Analysis merged second doses at about 4 or about 12 weeks. Profiled with immunoSEQ multiplex PCR; TCRdb holds only in-frame clones, not every one. The sample consists of 150,000 to 200,000 clones, approximately 90% of them appearing once. The source was peripheral blood, collected 28 days after the second AZD1222 dose. The chain carries TRBV5-6 and TRBJ1-1, with D unclear. This TCR was recovered from an adult who received the AZD1222 COVID-19 vaccine. This CDR3 reads CASSFERNTEAFF. The CDR3 DNA sequence: TGTGCCAGCAGCTTTGAGAGGAACACTGAAGCTTTCTTT.